These T cell receptor beta chains were read from a single sample in a study of T cell repertoires in cytomegalovirus infection. Their specific antigens are unknown. Each CDR3 protein gets one entry after TCRdb re-called the reads with MiXCR. The sample contains hundreds of thousands of distinct CDR3 sequences, around 30% of which appear only once. Sequenced here: cultured PBMCs, sampled from culture after CMV antigen stimulation. These receptors originate from a human donor in good health (CMV status not recorded). Some clones in this sample may be carry-over from other donors' samples. Both conserved end residues are part of each CDR3. Fields, in order: V gene, D gene, J gene, clone size, CDR3 protein, CDR3 DNA. The D gene is left open where the match is weak. Not all rows give a size; the values are once, few, many and, for expanded clones, a class.

V: TRBV12-3/TRBV12-4; D: TRBD1; J: TRBJ1-3; size: few; CDR3: CASRITGTAGNTIYF; DNA: TGTGCCAGCAGAATCACCGGGACAGCTGGAAACACCATATATTTT
V: TRBV28; D: -; J: TRBJ2-2; size: few; CDR3: CASSLVTNTGELFF; DNA: TGTGCCAGCAGTTTGGTCACGAACACCGGGGAGCTGTTTTTT
V: TRBV28; D: -; J: TRBJ2-1; size: few; CDR3: CASSPDLSSYNEQFF; DNA: TGTGCCAGCAGTCCCGACTTGAGCTCCTACAATGAGCAGTTCTTC
V: TRBV19; D: -; J: TRBJ1-6; size: -; CDR3: CASSQGLDSPLHF; DNA: TGTGCCAGTAGTCAGGGTTTGGACTCACCCCTCCACTTT
V: TRBV19; D: -; J: TRBJ1-5; size: -; CDR3: CASSIDQNQPQHF; DNA: TGTGCCAGTAGTATAGATCAAAATCAGCCCCAGCATTTT
V: TRBV25-1; D: -; J: TRBJ2-7; size: once; CDR3: CASSEPATYEQYF; DNA: TGTGCCAGCAGCGAACCGGCCACCTACGAGCAGTACTTC
V: TRBV6-2/TRBV6-3; D: -; J: TRBJ1-4; size: many; CDR3: CASTKDGYYEKLFF; DNA: TGTGCCAGCACTAAGGACGGATACTATGAAAAACTGTTTTTT
V: TRBV12-3/TRBV12-4; D: -; J: TRBJ1-5; size: many; CDR3: CASSLARRSNQPQHF; DNA: TGTGCCAGCAGTTTAGCGCGCAGAAGCAATCAGCCCCAGCATTTT
V: TRBV20-1; D: TRBD2; J: TRBJ2-7; size: -; CDR3: CSARDLAGGPYEQYF; DNA: TGCAGTGCTAGAGATCTCGCGGGAGGTCCCTACGAGCAGTACTTC
V: TRBV29-1; D: -; J: TRBJ1-3; size: -; CDR3: CSTADVNTIYF; DNA: TGCAGCACCGCGGATGTGAACACCATATATTTT
V: TRBV11-1; D: -; J: TRBJ2-2; size: few; CDR3: CASSPGTGFGGELFF; DNA: TGTGCCAGCAGCCCCGGTACGGGGTTCGGCGGGGAGCTGTTTTTT
V: TRBV6-2/TRBV6-3; D: TRBD2; J: TRBJ2-7; size: many; CDR3: CASRPSPGGRYEQYF; DNA: TGTGCCAGCAGACCCAGCCCGGGAGGGCGGTACGAGCAGTACTTC
V: TRBV7-2; D: -; J: TRBJ1-2; size: many; CDR3: CASSSRQAYGYTF; DNA: TGTGCCAGCAGCTCTAGACAGGCGTATGGCTACACCTTC
V: TRBV7-9; D: TRBD2; J: TRBJ2-7; size: -; CDR3: CASSRSGEYYEQYF; DNA: TGTGCCAGCAGCCGTAGCGGGGAATACTACGAGCAGTACTTC
V: TRBV15; D: -; J: TRBJ1-3; size: -; CDR3: CATSRDKGNGNTIYF; DNA: TGTGCCACCAGCAGAGATAAGGGAAATGGAAACACCATATATTTT
V: TRBV7-2; D: TRBD1; J: TRBJ1-1; size: many; CDR3: CASSSRTGMNTEAFF; DNA: TGTGCCAGCAGCTCCCGGACAGGGATGAACACTGAAGCTTTCTTT
V: TRBV20-1; D: TRBD2; J: TRBJ2-7; size: once; CDR3: CSARGEGPVSEQYF; DNA: TGCAGTGCTAGAGGGGAGGGCCCAGTCAGCGAGCAGTACTTC
V: TRBV7-6; D: -; J: TRBJ2-7; size: few; CDR3: CASSLVKDSGLYEQYF; DNA: TGTGCCAGCAGCTTAGTAAAGGACAGTGGACTCTACGAGCAGTACTTC
V: TRBV7-2; D: TRBD2; J: TRBJ2-1; size: many; CDR3: CASSLPGLAGAYNEQFF; DNA: TGTGCCAGCAGCCTACCAGGACTAGCGGGAGCCTACAATGAGCAGTTCTTC
V: TRBV7-2; D: TRBD1; J: TRBJ1-6; size: many; CDR3: CASGSRQGYNSPLHF; DNA: TGTGCCAGCGGATCCAGACAGGGCTATAATTCACCCCTCCACTTT
V: TRBV9; D: -; J: TRBJ1-1; size: few; CDR3: CASSVTWMNTEAFF; DNA: TGTGCCAGCAGCGTTACATGGATGAACACTGAAGCTTTCTTT
V: TRBV3-1; D: TRBD1; J: TRBJ1-1; size: few; CDR3: CASSQRQGRTEAFF; DNA: TGTGCCAGCAGCCAAAGACAGGGGAGGACTGAAGCTTTCTTT
V: TRBV25-1; D: TRBD2; J: TRBJ2-3; size: -; CDR3: CASSKNSGGTDTQYF; DNA: TGTGCCAGCAGTAAGAATAGCGGGGGCACAGATACGCAGTATTTT
V: TRBV7-4; D: -; J: TRBJ1-2; size: -; CDR3: CASSLGVGGYTF; DNA: TGTGCCAGCAGCTTGGGGGTTGGGGGCTACACCTTC
V: TRBV19; D: TRBD1; J: TRBJ1-5; size: -; CDR3: CASSSPGQGGNQPQHF; DNA: TGTGCCAGTAGTTCCCCCGGACAGGGCGGCAATCAGCCCCAGCATTTT
V: TRBV29-1; D: TRBD2; J: TRBJ2-2; size: -; CDR3: CSGKAGANTGELFF; DNA: TGCAGCGGCAAAGCGGGAGCGAACACCGGGGAGCTGTTTTTT